The 5 T cell receptor beta chains below come from one sample, sequenced in a study of T cells in women clearing cervical HPV infection. Clones were sequenced by immunoSEQ multiplex PCR, and TCRdb holds only the in-frame ones, with some missing. This repertoire includes approximately 30,000 clones. Sequencing input: blood buffy coat. Receptors originate from a woman aged 18-70 years with a cervical HPV16 infection that either progressed to CIN3+ or cleared (not recorded which).

With regard to this clone: Read coverage stops 3 residues before the CDR3 terminus; the germline J gene supplies the remainder. The chain has TRBV7-8 and TRBJ2-7, with 10 nucleotides matching TRBD2. The CDR3 length is 14 residues. CDR1 is SGHVS and CDR2 is FQNEAQ in the germline V gene. V lost 5 bases and J lost 4; bases outside the gene matches: 5. The CDR3 loop is CASSPSGGTYEQYF. The sequenced CDR3 bases are TGTGCCAGCAGCCCTAGCGGGGGAACTTACGAG.

Of note for this clone: The read ends 3 residues shy of where the CDR3 ends; the end is completed using the germline J gene. The chain combines TRBV7-3 with TRBJ1-2; tentative D call: TRBD1 (5 bases). The germline V gene has CDR1 SGHTA and CDR2 FQGTGA. The V end lost 2 bases, the J end lost 7 bases, and 17 bases lay between the germline ends. CDR3 length: 15 amino acids. CDR3 DNA, as far as it was read: TGTGCCAGCAGCTTATCGGCAGGGAGAAAGGGTGGC. This codes for CASSLSAGRKGG. In full, the CDR3 reads CASSLSAGRKGGYTF.

About this clone itself: With the read ending 3 residues before the CDR3 end, the germline J gene is used to fill in that end. The chain employs TRBV19 and TRBJ2-3, with 15 bases that match TRBD2. The CDR3 sequence is 16 residues long. After removal of 3 bases from V and 4 bases from J, the junction contained 2 bases not matched to a gene. Germline V CDR1 and CDR2: LNHDA, SQIVND (reference sequence). The covered CDR3 bases are TGTGCCAGTAGTATTGGACTAGCGGGGGGGCCAGATACG. Its protein is CASSIGLAGGPDT. The full CDR3 sequence reads CASSIGLAGGPDTQYF.

With respect to this clone: The missing CDR3 end, 3 residues past where the read stops, is filled in from the germline J gene. The J gene is TRBJ2-7, the V gene TRBV4-2; the match to TRBD2 covers 9 bases. CDR1 and CDR2 from the germline V gene are LGHNA and YNFKEQ. With V trimmed by 4 bases and J by 3 bases, 10 bases remained unmatched. The CDR3 loop spans 16 amino acids. The CDR3 loop reads CASSRRASGAYYEQYF. Partial CDR3 DNA: TGTGCCAGCAGCCGACGGGCTAGCGGGGCGTACTACGAG.

To note about this clone: The CDR3 end falls 3 residues outside the read, so it is completed with the germline J gene. V gene TRBV4-2 combines with J gene TRBJ2-3; 13 bases fit TRBD2. V gave up 0 bases and J gave up 4 bases; unmatched junction bases: 1. Germline CDR1 and CDR2: LGHNA and YNFKEQ. CDR3 length equals 16 residues. The CDR3 sequence is CASSQDTSGGADTQYF. The part of the CDR3 DNA that was read is TGTGCCAGCAGCCAAGATACTAGCGGGGGGGCAGATACG.